This entry lists 8 T cell receptor beta chains sequenced from one sample in a study of blood T cell repertoires in COVID-19. Method: immunoSEQ multiplex PCR; TCRdb's copy keeps in-frame clones and lacks some. The sample holds fewer than 350,000 clones, roughly 90% seen once. Input material: PBMCs or T cells enriched from blood (not recorded which). The receptors originated from a woman aged 35 to 49 with acute COVID-19.

This chain joins TRBV29-1 and TRBJ2-6; 7 positions agree with TRBD1. CDR1 SQVTM and CDR2 ANQGSEA come from the germline V gene. This CDR3 region has 13 residues. V gave up 6 bases and J gave up 3 bases; unmatched junction bases: 2. DNA for the CDR3: TGCAGCGTCACAGGGGTTGGGGCCAACGTCCTGACTTTC. Translation gives CSVTGVGANVLTF.

The genes are TRBV25-1 and TRBJ1-1, with 11 nucleotides matching TRBD1. This CDR3 is built from 16 residues. V trimming: 6 bases; J trimming: 6 bases; junction bases outside the gene matches: 12. From germline, CDR1 is MGHDK and CDR2 SYGVNS. CDR3 amino acids: CASRRGTGGSGAEAFF. In nucleotides, the CDR3 is TGTGCCAGCAGGAGAGGGACAGGGGGGTCCGGGGCTGAAGCTTTCTTT.

J is TRBJ2-5 and V is TRBV6-5; D is perhaps TRBD2 (5 bases). V was trimmed by 0 bases and J by 1 base, leaving 6 bases between them. The germline gives CDR1 MNHEY, CDR2 SVGAGI. The CDR3 runs 14 residues. CDR3 sequence reads: CASSYSGSQETQYF. The CDR3 DNA sequence: TGTGCCAGCAGTTACTCGGGGAGCCAAGAGACCCAGTACTTC.

V gene TRBV24-1 combines with J gene TRBJ2-3; TRBD2 aligns across 11 bases. This CDR3 comprises 17 residues. V lost 1 base, J lost 6 bases, and 8 bases stayed unmatched. Germline V gene lookup returns CDR1 KGHDR and CDR2 SFDVKD. CDR3 DNA: TGTGCCACCAGTGATTTTAAGCTAGCGGGAGGTGGGGATACGCAGTATTTT. Protein: CATSDFKLAGGGDTQYF.

The V call is TRBV7-2, the J call TRBJ2-4; weak D call: TRBD1 (5 bases). V was shortened by 5 bases and J by 3 bases, with 8 bases between the two germline ends. Germline V gene lookup returns CDR1 SGHTA and CDR2 FQGNSA. This CDR3 region has 13 residues. CDR3 bases: TGTGCCAGCAGCACCGACAGCAAAAACATTCAGTACTTC. This encodes CASSTDSKNIQYF.

The chain combines TRBV6-5 with TRBJ2-5; 8 nucleotides align to TRBD1. Germline lookup yields CDR1 MNHEY and CDR2 SVGAGI. Losses at the gene ends were 0 bases for V and 6 bases for J; bases not matched to a gene: 6. This CDR3 is built from 15 residues. CDR3 in amino acids: CASSYSIGQGKTQYF. CDR3 nucleotide sequence: TGTGCCAGCAGTTACTCGATTGGACAGGGAAAGACCCAGTACTTC.

The J gene is TRBJ1-5, the V gene TRBV23-1; TRBD1 aligns across 11 bases. TRBV23-1 is an ORF, with its function uncertain. V dropped 8 bases and J dropped 4; count of bases not matched to a gene: 13. The CDR3 runs to 17 residues. The DNA for the CDR3 is TGCGCCAGCCCGACGGAATCCGGGACAGGGGGAAATCAGCCCCAGCATTTT. Protein sequence: CASPTESGTGGNQPQHF.

The chain combines TRBV19 with TRBJ1-1, with TRBD1 as a possible D gene (6 bases). Germline V gene lookup returns CDR1 LNHDA and CDR2 SQIVND (reference sequence). Trimming cost V 1 base and J 0 bases, with 9 bases left between them. CDR3 length: 15 residues. CDR3 sequence: CASSIVAGVNTEAFF. CDR3 DNA sequence: TGTGCCAGTAGTATAGTGGCAGGGGTGAACACTGAAGCTTTCTTT.